The sample holds one count of the clone carrying this T cell receptor beta chain. Its specificity is unknown. These data originate in a study of T cell responses to AZD1222 COVID-19 vaccine. Study results and caveats: Most donors were white British, females outnumbered males, and clonal diversity was possibly underestimated.

TCRdb's copy holds only in-frame clones and misses some; the assay was immunoSEQ multiplex PCR. Of around 120,000 clones in the sample, 85% to 95% were seen once. The origin of this receptor is an adult who received the AZD1222 COVID-19 vaccine. Sequencing was performed on peripheral blood, taken 28 days after the second AZD1222 dose.

CDR3 DNA: TGTGCCAGTAGTATCGACAGCCTGAACACTGAAGCTTTCTTT. Its translation is CASSIDSLNTEAFF. The chain recombines TRBV19 with TRBJ1-1; tentative D call: TRBD1 (5 bases). The V gene's germline CDR1 is LNHDA and CDR2 SQIVND (reference sequence). The CDR3 runs 14 residues. V was trimmed by 3 bases and J by 0 bases, leaving 8 bases between them.